Listed below are T cell receptor beta chains from one sample, sequenced in a study of Ad26.COV2.S vaccination and SARS-CoV-2 variants. Sequenced by immunoSEQ multiplex PCR; TCRdb stores in-frame clones only, minus some. The profile shows a few hundred thousand clones, more than 75% of them singletons. Here the sequenced sample was peripheral blood, taken in a trial of Ad26.COV2.S vaccine versus placebo. The receptors originated from a person aged 18-65 years who received the Ad26.COV2.S COVID-19 vaccine or a placebo. Both conserved end residues are part of each CDR3. The D gene is left open where the match is weak. Size is stated for part of the rows, as once, few or many counts, or as a class when the clone is expanded.

j_gene | abundance | d_gene | v_gene | CDR3nt | CDR3aa
TRBJ2-2 | . | TRBD2 | TRBV5-1 | TGCGCCAGCAGCCCCAGGACTAGAAACACCGGGGAGCTGTTTTTT | CASSPRTRNTGELFF
TRBJ2-1 | . | . | TRBV6-4 | TGTGCCAGCAGTGACCGGGGGGACAGGCCTTGGGATGAGCAGTTCTTC | CASSDRGDRPWDEQFF
TRBJ1-2 | once | TRBD1 | TRBV2 | TGTGCCAGCAGCATACAGGGGAGAAATGGCTACACCTTC | CASSIQGRNGYTF
TRBJ2-3 | . | . | TRBV19 | TGTGCCAGTAGTTCCGGACGAGCAGATACGCAGTATTTT | CASSSGRADTQYF
TRBJ1-3 | . | . | TRBV5-5 | TGTGCCAGCAGCCCCGCTGGCTCTGGAAACACCATATATTTT | CASSPAGSGNTIYF
TRBJ1-2 | . | TRBD1 | TRBV5-1 | TGCGCCAGCAGAGCCTCCGGACAGGACTTTATCTATGGCTACACCTTC | CASRASGQDFIYGYTF
TRBJ1-1 | . | . | TRBV7-9 | TGTGCCAGCACCTATGGCGGGAGGGCGGGTGAAGCTTTCTTT | CASTYGGRAGEAFF
TRBJ1-5 | few | TRBD1 | TRBV6-2/TRBV6-3 | TGTGCCAGCAGCCAGGAAGGGGGCGGCAATCAGCCCCAGCATTTT | CASSQEGGGNQPQHF
TRBJ2-7 | . | TRBD1 | TRBV7-8 | TGTGCCAGCAGCTTAGAGGGGGCATACGAGCAGTACTTC | CASSLEGAYEQYF
TRBJ2-6 | once | . | TRBV5-6 | TGTGCCAGCCGACAGGCTGGGGCCAACGTCCTGACTTTC | CASRQAGANVLTF
TRBJ1-2 | . | . | TRBV12-3/TRBV12-4 | TGTGCCAGCTCCCTGTCTACTAACTATGGCTACACCTTC | CASSLSTNYGYTF
TRBJ2-2 | . | . | TRBV4-3 | TGCGCCAGCAGCCAAGGCTACACCGGGGAGCTGTTTTTT | CASSQGYTGELFF
TRBJ1-1 | . | . | TRBV30 | TGTGCCTGGAGTGCGGCCGCAGGGGAAGCTTTCTTT | CAWSAAAGEAFF
TRBJ1-1 | . | . | TRBV7-9 | TGTGCCAGCAGCTTATTTTTGGTGGGCACTGAAGCTTTCTTT | CASSLFLVGTEAFF
TRBJ2-3 | . | . | TRBV27 | TGTGCCAGCAGGTCCTTAGGACCTCTGGGGACAGATACGCAGTATTTT | CASRSLGPLGTDTQYF
TRBJ2-3 | . | . | TRBV6-6 | TGTGCCAGCACGCTGAGAGGGCAAGATACGCAGTATTTT | CASTLRGQDTQYF
TRBJ2-2 | . | TRBD1 | TRBV12-5 | TGTGCTAGTGGTTTGGCCGGGACAGGGGCCGGGGAGCTGTTTTTT | CASGLAGTGAGELFF
TRBJ1-3 | few | . | TRBV15 | TGTGCCACCAGCAGAGATGGGGCAGGGCTAAACACCATATATTTT | CATSRDGAGLNTIYF
TRBJ2-5 | once | . | TRBV5-8 | TGTGCCAGCAGCTTGGTTTATAGACCCCTGGGGGGCGAGGCCCAGTACTTC | CASSLVYRPLGGEAQYF
TRBJ1-1 | . | TRBD1 | TRBV7-2 | TGTGCCAGCAGCTTAGATCCCCCGACAGGGAGTGGGATGAACACTGAAGCTTTCTTT | CASSLDPPTGSGMNTEAFF
TRBJ2-1 | . | TRBD2 | TRBV7-9 | TGTGCCAGCAGCTCTAGCGGGGGGCTCTACAATGAGCAGTTCTTC | CASSSSGGLYNEQFF
TRBJ2-1 | . | TRBD2 | TRBV15 | TGTGCCACCAGCAGAGATTTGCGATCGGGACTAAACAATGAGCAGTTCTTC | CATSRDLRSGLNNEQFF
TRBJ1-1 | . | TRBD1 | TRBV29-1 | TGCAGCGTTTCCCCCACAGGGGGGAACACTGAAGCTTTCTTT | CSVSPTGGNTEAFF
TRBJ1-2 | . | TRBD1 | TRBV12-3/TRBV12-4 | TGTGCCAGCAGACCAGGGGGCTACTATGGCTACACCTTC | CASRPGGYYGYTF
TRBJ1-6 | . | TRBD1 | TRBV2 | TGTGCCAGCAGTTACGGACAGGGTAATTCACCCCTCCACTTT | CASSYGQGNSPLHF
TRBJ1-5 | once | . | TRBV10-3 | TGTGCCATCAGTGAGCGGGGGGCCGATCAGCCCCAGCATTTT | CAISERGADQPQHF
TRBJ2-3 | . | . | TRBV18 | TGTGCCAGCTCACCCAATGGCCGTTCAGATACGCAGTATTTT | CASSPNGRSDTQYF
TRBJ2-5 | . | . | TRBV2 | TGTGCCAGCAGTGAATTCGTGACTTCGCAGGAGACCCAGTACTTC | CASSEFVTSQETQYF
TRBJ1-2 | . | . | TRBV4-2 | TGTGCCAGCAGCCAAGTACAGGGCTGGAGGACTAGCGGCTACACCTTC | CASSQVQGWRTSGYTF
TRBJ2-1 | . | . | TRBV6-5 | TGTGCCATATCACCCGACAGGTATTACAATGAGCAGTTCTTC | CAISPDRYYNEQFF
TRBJ2-2 | . | . | TRBV29-1 | TGCAGCGTTGCAGGGGCGGCCGGGGAGCTGTTTTTT | CSVAGAAGELFF
TRBJ2-7 | . | . | TRBV12-3/TRBV12-4 | TGTGCCAGCAGTTTCCTCCTGCGGGAGCAGTACTTC | CASSFLLREQYF
TRBJ1-1 | . | TRBD1 | TRBV19 | TGTGCCAGTAGTATCGATACAACAGGGGTTGACACTGAAGCTTTCTTT | CASSIDTTGVDTEAFF
TRBJ1-2 | . | . | TRBV4-1 | TGCGCCAGCAGCCAAGAAATCTCGGCTGGGAACTATGGCTACACCTTC | CASSQEISAGNYGYTF
TRBJ1-6 | few | . | TRBV13 | TGTGCCAGCAGGGACTTAGGGAATTCACCCCTCCACTTT | CASRDLGNSPLHF
TRBJ2-5 | once | . | TRBV7-8 | TGTGCCAGCAGCCCAACTTTGCACTGGGAGACCCAGTACTTC | CASSPTLHWETQYF
TRBJ2-2 | . | . | TRBV7-3 | TGTGCCAGCAGCTCAGGGTCAAACACCGGGGAGCTGTTTTTT | CASSSGSNTGELFF
TRBJ1-1 | . | TRBD1 | TRBV7-2 | TGTGCCAGCAGCCGGACAGGGGCAGTTGCTGAAGCTTTCTTT | CASSRTGAVAEAFF
TRBJ2-7 | . | . | TRBV5-1 | TGCGCCAGCAGCTTGGGGTCAGGCAGCTACGAGCAGTACTTC | CASSLGSGSYEQYF
TRBJ1-6 | . | . | TRBV18 | TGTGCCAGCTCACCAAGTAGAGGGGACGCCCTTGGACCCCTCCACTTT | CASSPSRGDALGPLHF
TRBJ2-7 | . | . | TRBV13 | TGTGCCAGCAGCCCCACGGGGAGCTCCTACGAGCAGTACTTC | CASSPTGSSYEQYF
TRBJ1-2 | . | TRBD1 | TRBV15 | TGTGCCACCAGCAGAGATCGGACAGGGTCAAACTATGGCTACACCTTC | CATSRDRTGSNYGYTF
TRBJ2-5 | . | TRBD1 | TRBV6-5 | TGTGCCAGCAGACAGGGACAGGCACAAGAGACCCAGTACTTC | CASRQGQAQETQYF
TRBJ2-7 | . | . | TRBV29-1 | TGCAGCGTAGTGATGGACATCTCCTACGAGCAGTACTTC | CSVVMDISYEQYF
TRBJ2-5 | . | . | TRBV13 | TGTGCCAGCAGCGTCCGCTCGACCCAGTACTTC | CASSVRSTQYF
TRBJ1-1 | few | . | TRBV12-3/TRBV12-4 | TGTGCCAGCCAAGACGTACTGAACACTGAAGCTTTCTTT | CASQDVLNTEAFF
TRBJ2-1 | . | . | TRBV3-1/TRBV3-2 | TGTGCCAGCAGCCAAGGAAACAGGCCTCAGTTCTTC | CASSQGNRPQFF
TRBJ2-1 | . | . | TRBV5-1 | TGCGCCAGCAGCTTTCCAGGGGCCAATGAGCAGTTCTTC | CASSFPGANEQFF
TRBJ2-2 | . | TRBD2 | TRBV7-7 | TGTGCTAGCAGCAATCCAGGACTAGCGGGGGGGCCCACCGGGGAGCTGTTTTTT | CASSNPGLAGGPTGELFF
TRBJ2-1 | . | TRBD2 | TRBV5-4 | TGTGCCAGCCTCGGGACTAGCGGGGGGAGCTCCTACAATGAGCAGTTCTTC | CASLGTSGGSSYNEQFF
TRBJ1-5 | . | . | TRBV5-6 | TGTGCCAGCAGCCCGGGACCGCAGAAGGATCAGCCCCAGCATTTT | CASSPGPQKDQPQHF